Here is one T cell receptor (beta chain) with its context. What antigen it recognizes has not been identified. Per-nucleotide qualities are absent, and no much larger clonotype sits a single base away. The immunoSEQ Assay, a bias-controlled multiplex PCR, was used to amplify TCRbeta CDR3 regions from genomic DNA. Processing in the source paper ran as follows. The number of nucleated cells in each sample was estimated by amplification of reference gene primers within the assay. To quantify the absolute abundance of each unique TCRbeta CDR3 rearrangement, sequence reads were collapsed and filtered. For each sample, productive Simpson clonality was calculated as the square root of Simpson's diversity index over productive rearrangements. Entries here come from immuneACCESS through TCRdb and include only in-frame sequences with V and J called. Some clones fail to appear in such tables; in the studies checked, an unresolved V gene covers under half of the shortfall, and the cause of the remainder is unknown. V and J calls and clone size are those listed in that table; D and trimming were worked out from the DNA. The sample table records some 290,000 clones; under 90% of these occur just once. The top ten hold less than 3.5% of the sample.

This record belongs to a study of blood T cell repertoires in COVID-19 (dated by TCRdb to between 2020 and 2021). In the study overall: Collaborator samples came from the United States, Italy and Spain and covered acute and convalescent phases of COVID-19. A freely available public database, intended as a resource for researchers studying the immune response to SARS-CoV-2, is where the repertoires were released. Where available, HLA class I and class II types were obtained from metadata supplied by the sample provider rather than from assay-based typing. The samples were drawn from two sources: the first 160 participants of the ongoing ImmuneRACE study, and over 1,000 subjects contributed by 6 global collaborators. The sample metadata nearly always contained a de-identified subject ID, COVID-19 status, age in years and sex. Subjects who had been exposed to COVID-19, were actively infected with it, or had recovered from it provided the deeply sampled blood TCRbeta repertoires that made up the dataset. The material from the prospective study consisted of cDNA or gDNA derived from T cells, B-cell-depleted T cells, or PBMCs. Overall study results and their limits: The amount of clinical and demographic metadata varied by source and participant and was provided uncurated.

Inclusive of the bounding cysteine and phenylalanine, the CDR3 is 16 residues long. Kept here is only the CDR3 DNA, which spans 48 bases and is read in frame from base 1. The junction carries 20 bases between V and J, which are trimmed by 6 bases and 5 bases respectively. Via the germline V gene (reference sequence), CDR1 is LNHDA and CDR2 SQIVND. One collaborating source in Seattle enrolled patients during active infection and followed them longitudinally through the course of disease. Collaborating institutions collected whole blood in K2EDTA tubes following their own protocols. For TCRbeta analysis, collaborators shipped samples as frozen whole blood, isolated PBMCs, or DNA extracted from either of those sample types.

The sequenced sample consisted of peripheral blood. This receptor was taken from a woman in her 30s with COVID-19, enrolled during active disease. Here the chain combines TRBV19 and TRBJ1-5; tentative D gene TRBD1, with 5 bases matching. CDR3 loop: CASSSTRYDSHQPQHF. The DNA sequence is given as TGTGCCAGTAGCTCGACCAGATATGACAGCCATCAGCCCCAGCATTTT.